These 21 T cell receptor beta chains were sequenced from one sample in a study of T-cell reconstitution after alpha-beta-depleted transplantation in children. The library targeted TCRbeta and was prepared with unique molecular identifiers. TCRdb called the PCR reads again in MiXCR, with one record for every CDR3 protein. In the table there are around 29,000 distinct CDR3 sequences, under 8% of which are singletons. Sequenced here: PBMCs, mostly from graft donor cells, sampled 180 days after TCRalphabeta/CD19-depleted stem cell transplant. Source of these receptors: a male patient aged 10 to 17 who had a stem cell transplant for acute myeloid leukemia, so the T cells may come from the graft donor.

This clonotype was found many times. The gene calls are TRBV6-2 or TRBV6-3 and TRBJ2-2; 15 positions agree with TRBD2. The CDR3 runs to 18 residues. CDR1 is MNHEY, CDR2 SVGEGT, per germline. The junction had 10 bases not matched to a gene; V was cut back by 7 bases and J by 4 bases. CDR3 nucleotides: TGTGCCAGCACCAAAGAGTGGACTAGCGGGAGGGTCACCGGGGAGCTGTTTTTT. It specifies CASTKEWTSGRVTGELFF.

This clonotype has a count of ten or more. The gene calls are TRBV3-1 and TRBJ2-3, with a weak D call TRBD2 (5 bases). The CDR3 extends over 17 amino acids. The germline V and J ends were trimmed by 4 bases and 2 bases, with 19 bases remaining between them. Germline V CDR1 and CDR2: LGHDT, YNNKEL (reference sequence). In DNA form, the CDR3 reads TGTGCCAGCAGCCCCTATGGGCGGGCGGGCTTCACAGATACGCAGTATTTT. It yields the protein CASSPYGRAGFTDTQYF.

This clonotype was seen repeatedly, ten times or more. The rearrangement joins TRBV20-1 to TRBJ1-5; no clear D. Between the trimmed V and J ends, which lost 6 bases and 5 bases, there was a span of 17 bases. The germline CDR1 and CDR2 sequences are DFQATT and SNEGSKA (reference sequence). This CDR3 has 14 amino acids. The CDR3 DNA reads TGCAGTGCGAAGGAGGACCGCTCCTATCAGCCCCAGCATTTT. Translated, it gives CSAKEDRSYQPQHF.

A few counts support this clonotype. This sequence joins TRBV28 and TRBJ2-7; 7 bases match TRBD1. V was pared by 5 bases and J by 2 bases, with 9 bases of the junction left unmatched. The CDR3 totals 15 residues. CDR1 is MDHEN and CDR2 is SYDVKM in the germline V gene. In DNA form, the CDR3 reads TGTGCCAGCAGTATCGGGACAGCCTTTACCTACGAGCAGTACTTC. Residues: CASSIGTAFTYEQYF.

Ten or more counts support this clonotype. The genes are TRBV3-1 and TRBJ2-3; D perhaps matches TRBD2 (5 bases). Germline CDR1 is LGHDT and CDR2 is YNNKEL (reference sequence). The CDR3 extends over 16 amino acids. V was shortened by 1 base and J by 3 bases, with 14 bases between the two germline ends. Here the CDR3 DNA reads TGTGCCAGCAGCCAAGGACGAGGGAGTGGAACAGATACGCAGTATTTT. It specifies CASSQGRGSGTDTQYF.

The table lists this clonotype with many counts. The chain recombines TRBV5-1 with TRBJ2-5, with 9 positions matching TRBD2. Germline CDR1 SGHRS, CDR2 YFSETQ. The CDR3 loop spans 16 amino acids. The V gene end was trimmed by 0 bases and the J gene end by 2 bases; junction bases not matched to a gene: 5. DNA for the CDR3: TGCGCCAGCAGCTTGGTGGGCGGGGGGGTTCAAGAGACCCAGTACTTC. It yields the protein CASSLVGGGVQETQYF.

Many counts were recorded for this clonotype. The genes are TRBV7-2 and TRBJ2-1, with D perhaps TRBD1 (5 bases). This CDR3 has 20 residues. Between the trimmed V and J ends, which lost 2 bases and 5 bases, there was a span of 28 bases. Germline V lookup: CDR1 SGHTA, CDR2 FQGNSA. The CDR3 DNA sequence: TGTGCCAGCAGCTTATTCGTCCCAGGGCTCAAAGTTTCGTCCCACAATGAGCAGTTCTTC. This gives the protein CASSLFVPGLKVSSHNEQFF.

This clonotype came up many times. This chain links TRBV20-1 with TRBJ2-3; D is possibly TRBD1 or TRBD2 (5 bases each). The germline gives CDR1 DFQATT, CDR2 SNEGSKA (reference sequence). The CDR3 sequence is 16 residues long. V gave up 6 bases and J gave up 3 bases, with 22 bases separating them. CDR3 sequence (DNA): TGCAGTGCCCTTATCCAGGGACGGGGTCGGACAGATACGCAGTATTTT. Encoded protein: CSALIQGRGRTDTQYF.

This clonotype was observed a handful of times. The J gene is TRBJ2-7, the V gene TRBV5-7; 7 bases map to TRBD1. TRBV5-7 is treated as an ORF (open reading frame) with a function not yet certain. J gave up 3 bases and V 8 bases, and 11 bases lay outside the gene matches. The CDR3 has 14 amino acids. The CDR3 here is CARAPGTVFYEQYF. CDR3 sequence (DNA): TGTGCCAGGGCCCCCGGGACAGTCTTCTACGAGCAGTACTTC.

This clonotype was seen at least ten times. The chain links TRBV4-2 to TRBJ2-7; 8 bases are shared with TRBD2. CDR3 length equals 16 residues. The junction had 12 bases not matched to a gene; V was cut back by 1 base and J by 7 bases. CDR1 is LGHNA and CDR2 is YNFKEQ in the germline V gene. CDR3 residues: CASSQASGGATREQYF. CDR3 nucleotides: TGTGCCAGCAGCCAAGCCTCGGGGGGGGCAACGCGGGAGCAGTACTTC.

This clonotype was observed at least ten times. The CDR3 loop is CASRGAGGNTIYF. In nucleotides, the CDR3 is TGTGCCAGCCGGGGGGCAGGTGGAAACACCATATATTTT. The V and J genes are TRBV28 and TRBJ1-3, with a tentative D call TRBD1 (6 bases). Germline loops: CDR1 MDHEN, CDR2 SYDVKM. Trimming left V 8 bases short and J 3 bases short, with 11 bases between. The CDR3 is made up of 13 amino acids.

This clonotype was recorded many times. CDR3 DNA: TGTGCCATCAGGAGCGGGGGTTGGGCAGATACGCAGTATTTT. Its translation is CAIRSGGWADTQYF. The chain employs TRBV10-3 and TRBJ2-3; 8 bases align to TRBD2. V gave up 6 bases and J gave up 4 bases; unmatched junction bases: 6. The germline gives CDR1 ENHRY, CDR2 SYGVKD. CDR3 length: 14 residues.

In this sample, this clonotype turned up many times. The V call is TRBV3-1, the J call TRBJ1-2; TRBD1 matches at 7 bases. The CDR3 consists of 15 residues. Germline assignment: CDR1 LGHDT and CDR2 YNNKEL (reference sequence). The V and J ends lost 5 bases and 5 bases, in that order; junction bases with no gene match: 11. The DNA of the CDR3 is TGTGCCAGCAGCTCCCGGACAGGAAAACATTATGGCTACACCTTC. It specifies CASSSRTGKHYGYTF.

The chain carries TRBV19 and TRBJ2-6; possible D gene TRBD1, 6 bases. The V end lost 5 bases, the J end lost 1 base, and 12 bases lay between the germline ends. This CDR3 is built from 16 residues. CDR1 is LNHDA and CDR2 is SQIVND in the germline V gene (reference sequence). In nucleotides, the CDR3 is TGTGCCAGTAGTCCAAGAACAGGGTCTGGGGCCAACGTCCTGACTTTC. Its protein is CASSPRTGSGANVLTF.

This clonotype has a count of ten or more. The chain links TRBV19 to TRBJ2-2; 11 bases agree with TRBD2. Germline V lookup: CDR1 LNHDA, CDR2 SQIVND (reference sequence). The CDR3 consists of 18 residues. V shed 7 bases, J shed 0 bases, and the junction held 10 bases outside the gene matches. CDR3 protein: CASTRGLAVSANTGELFF. DNA of the CDR3: TGTGCCAGTACCCGGGGACTAGCGGTATCCGCGAACACCGGGGAGCTGTTTTTT.

Many counts were recorded for this clonotype. The CDR3 nucleotides are TGTGCCAGCAGTCCCCAACGGGCGGGCTCCTACGAGCAGTACTTC. This gives the protein CASSPQRAGSYEQYF. J is TRBJ2-7 and V is TRBV28; TRBD2 is a possible D gene (5 bases). The CDR3 sequence is 15 residues long. Germline V CDR1 and CDR2: MDHEN, SYDVKM. Trimming left V 5 bases short and J 0 bases short, with 14 bases between. The full variable domain, its missing parts supplied by reference TRBV28 and TRBJ2-7, is DVKVTQSSRYLVKRTGEKVFLECVQDMDHENMFWYRQDPGLGLRLIYFSYDVKMKEKGDIPEGYSVSREKKERFSLILESASTNQTSMYLCASSPQRAGSYEQYFGPGTRLTVT.

This clonotype was seen at least ten times. J is TRBJ1-2 and V is TRBV28, with TRBD1 identical over 7 bases. This CDR3 contains 12 residues. Germline V gene data show CDR1 as MDHEN and CDR2 as SYDVKM. The V and J ends lost 5 bases and 5 bases, in that order; junction bases with no gene match: 2. The CDR3 region has the DNA TGTGCCAGCAGTGGGGGACAGTATGGCTACACCTTC. This encodes CASSGGQYGYTF.

This clonotype was recorded many times. This rearrangement joins TRBV7-2 to TRBJ2-7; no definite D call. Trimming pared 5 bases from V and 6 bases from J, leaving 8 bases between. This CDR3 comprises 11 residues. The germline V gene encodes CDR1 SGHTA and CDR2 FQGNSA. CDR3 protein: CASSDLGEQYF. The CDR3 nucleotides read TGTGCCAGCAGCGACCTCGGCGAGCAGTACTTC.

This clonotype was picked up many times. The genes are TRBV9 and TRBJ2-3; 10 bases fit TRBD1. From germline, CDR1 is SGDLS and CDR2 YYNGEE. Trimming cost V 4 bases and J 6 bases; bases outside gene matches: 8. The CDR3 consists of 15 residues. Here the CDR3 DNA reads TGTGCCAGCAGCACTGACAGGGGGCTGGGGGATACGCAGTATTTT. Translating it yields CASSTDRGLGDTQYF.

This clonotype has ten or more counts. The CDR3 sequence is CASSLLWEKNTGELFF. CDR3 nucleotide sequence: TGTGCCAGCAGCTTACTGTGGGAAAAAAACACCGGGGAGCTGTTTTTT. The rearrangement links TRBV7-9 to TRBJ2-2, with unresolved D. The CDR3 loop spans 16 amino acids. V shed 2 bases and J shed 2 bases, with 12 bases lying between them. CDR1 SEHNR and CDR2 FQNEAQ come from the germline V gene (reference sequence).

This clonotype was picked up many times. This chain links TRBV20-1 with TRBJ1-2, with a tentative D call TRBD1 (5 bases). The CDR3 contains 18 residues. The germline V gene has CDR1 DFQATT and CDR2 SNEGSKA (reference sequence). The germline V and J ends were trimmed by 1 base and 3 bases, with 24 bases remaining between them. The CDR3 nucleotides read TGCAGTGCTAGAGTAGAACAGGATCATGGAATTCGTCACTATGGCTACACCTTC. Translation: CSARVEQDHGIRHYGYTF.